This is a list of T cell receptor beta chains from one sample in a study of T-cell memory formation after mild COVID-19. From the 5' RACE reads, TCRdb called clonotypes with MiXCR, one entry per CDR3 protein. This sample has around 180,000 distinct CDR3 sequences, with about a sixth found just once. The specimen sequenced was PBMCs or a T cell subset sorted from them (not recorded which). The receptor source for this set is an adult woman who had mild COVID-19 (a few samples of this study predate the infection). Cell type and time point are not known. CDR3s include the opening cysteine and the closing phenylalanine or tryptophan. The order of the fields is CDR3 protein, CDR3 DNA, D gene, V gene, J gene, clone size. D genes are given only for firm matches. A clone size is listed for some rows: how often the clone was seen (once, few, many), or a class if it is expanded.

CDR3aa: CASSLATSPQETQYF
CDR3nt: TGCGCCAGCAGCTTGGCGACTAGCCCGCAAGAGACCCAGTACTTC
d_gene: TRBD2
v_gene: TRBV5-1
j_gene: TRBJ2-5
abundance: few

CDR3aa: CSVEHFGRGGSTDTQYF
CDR3nt: TGCAGCGTTGAACACTTCGGCCGGGGTGGGAGCACAGATACGCAGTATTTT
d_gene: NA
v_gene: TRBV29-1
j_gene: TRBJ2-3
abundance: NA

CDR3aa: CASSLTSDASYEQYF
CDR3nt: TGTGCCAGCAGCTTAACTAGCGATGCCTCCTACGAGCAGTACTTC
d_gene: TRBD2
v_gene: TRBV11-2
j_gene: TRBJ2-7
abundance: few

CDR3aa: CSALGRGRDEQFF
CDR3nt: TGCAGTGCCCTAGGGAGAGGTAGGGATGAGCAGTTCTTC
d_gene: NA
v_gene: TRBV20-1
j_gene: TRBJ2-1
abundance: NA

CDR3aa: CSVKNSGLRTDTQYF
CDR3nt: TGCAGCGTAAAAAACAGTGGCCTTCGCACAGATACGCAGTATTTT
d_gene: NA
v_gene: TRBV29-1
j_gene: TRBJ2-3
abundance: few

CDR3aa: CSASPQQETQYF
CDR3nt: TGCAGTGCTAGTCCACAGCAAGAGACCCAGTACTTC
d_gene: NA
v_gene: TRBV20-1
j_gene: TRBJ2-5
abundance: NA

CDR3aa: CSASPYSNQPQHF
CDR3nt: TGCAGTGCTAGTCCCTATAGCAATCAGCCCCAGCATTTT
d_gene: NA
v_gene: TRBV20-1
j_gene: TRBJ1-5
abundance: many

CDR3aa: CASSLVRRENEQFF
CDR3nt: TGTGCCAGCAGCTTAGTTAGGAGGGAAAATGAGCAGTTCTTC
d_gene: NA
v_gene: TRBV7-8
j_gene: TRBJ2-1
abundance: NA

CDR3aa: CSVQRGTQETQYF
CDR3nt: TGCAGCGTTCAGCGGGGGACCCAAGAGACCCAGTACTTC
d_gene: TRBD2
v_gene: TRBV29-1
j_gene: TRBJ2-5
abundance: NA

CDR3aa: CASRTSGPTDTQYF
CDR3nt: TGTGCCAGCAGGACCAGCGGGCCCACAGATACGCAGTATTTT
d_gene: NA
v_gene: TRBV4-2
j_gene: TRBJ2-3
abundance: few

CDR3aa: CASSVSPLAGGRTISGANVLTF
CDR3nt: TGTGCCAGCAGCGTCAGCCCTCTAGCGGGGGGAAGAACAATCTCTGGGGCCAACGTCCTGACTTTC
d_gene: TRBD2
v_gene: TRBV14
j_gene: TRBJ2-6
abundance: few

CDR3aa: CASSSGRTNTGELFF
CDR3nt: TGTGCCAGCAGCTCCGGACGGACGAACACCGGGGAGCTGTTTTTT
d_gene: NA
v_gene: TRBV7-2
j_gene: TRBJ2-2
abundance: NA

CDR3aa: CASRLPALAGAFF
CDR3nt: TGTGCCAGCAGACTTCCTGCCCTGGCAGGAGCTTTCTTT
d_gene: NA
v_gene: TRBV21-1
j_gene: TRBJ1-1
abundance: NA

CDR3aa: CASSGSGSLNYGYTF
CDR3nt: TGCGCCAGCAGCGGCAGCGGTTCTCTTAACTATGGCTACACCTTC
d_gene: NA
v_gene: TRBV5-1
j_gene: TRBJ1-2
abundance: NA

CDR3aa: CASSFGLAGVRNEQFF
CDR3nt: TGTGCCAGCAGTTTCGGACTAGCGGGAGTCAGAAATGAGCAGTTCTTC
d_gene: TRBD2
v_gene: TRBV27
j_gene: TRBJ2-1
abundance: many

CDR3aa: CASRLAVSYNEQFF
CDR3nt: TGCGCCAGCCGACTAGCGGTCTCCTACAATGAGCAGTTCTTC
d_gene: TRBD2
v_gene: TRBV4-1
j_gene: TRBJ2-1
abundance: NA

CDR3aa: CASSYTLGPYGYTF
CDR3nt: TGTGCCAGCAGCTATACCCTCGGGCCCTATGGCTACACCTTC
d_gene: NA
v_gene: TRBV7-6
j_gene: TRBJ1-2
abundance: NA

CDR3aa: CASSLSGGVEQYF
CDR3nt: TGTGCCAGCAGTTTATCTGGCGGGGTTGAGCAGTACTTC
d_gene: NA
v_gene: TRBV27
j_gene: TRBJ2-7
abundance: NA

CDR3aa: CASSRGRADTQYF
CDR3nt: TGTGCCAGCAGCCGGGGCCGGGCGGATACGCAGTATTTT
d_gene: NA
v_gene: TRBV12-3/TRBV12-4
j_gene: TRBJ2-3
abundance: few

CDR3aa: CASIPTGDNTGELFF
CDR3nt: TGTGCCAGCATTCCCACAGGCGATAACACCGGGGAGCTGTTTTTT
d_gene: NA
v_gene: TRBV12-3/TRBV12-4
j_gene: TRBJ2-2
abundance: NA

CDR3aa: CASSQAIPGTGDTQYF
CDR3nt: TGCGCCAGCAGCCAAGCAATCCCAGGGACGGGAGATACGCAGTATTTT
d_gene: NA
v_gene: TRBV4-3
j_gene: TRBJ2-3
abundance: few

CDR3aa: CASRQGLAVTDTQYF
CDR3nt: TGTGCCAGCAGACAGGGACTAGCGGTAACAGATACGCAGTATTTT
d_gene: TRBD2
v_gene: TRBV6-5
j_gene: TRBJ2-3
abundance: many

CDR3aa: CASSQERGAVYGYTF
CDR3nt: TGTGCCAGCAGTCAGGAGCGGGGGGCAGTCTATGGCTACACCTTC
d_gene: NA
v_gene: TRBV12-3/TRBV12-4
j_gene: TRBJ1-2
abundance: NA

CDR3aa: CSGGGEETQYF
CDR3nt: TGCAGCGGTGGCGGCGAAGAGACCCAGTACTTC
d_gene: NA
v_gene: TRBV29-1
j_gene: TRBJ2-5
abundance: many

CDR3aa: CASRKGLALMGNEQFF
CDR3nt: TGTGCCAGCAGAAAGGGACTAGCGCTTATGGGGAATGAGCAGTTCTTC
d_gene: TRBD2
v_gene: TRBV2
j_gene: TRBJ2-1
abundance: NA

CDR3aa: CASSPRGFISGNTIYF
CDR3nt: TGTGCCAGCAGTCCCAGGGGGTTCATCTCTGGAAACACCATATATTTT
d_gene: TRBD1
v_gene: TRBV12-3/TRBV12-4
j_gene: TRBJ1-3
abundance: NA

CDR3aa: CASSRWDNTYEQYF
CDR3nt: TGTGCCAGCAGTCGATGGGACAACACCTACGAGCAGTACTTC
d_gene: NA
v_gene: TRBV12-3/TRBV12-4
j_gene: TRBJ2-7
abundance: few

CDR3aa: CASSQVDEQFF
CDR3nt: TGTGCCAGCAGCCAGGTAGATGAGCAGTTCTTC
d_gene: NA
v_gene: TRBV4-2
j_gene: TRBJ2-1
abundance: many